The present T cell receptor (beta chain) was sequenced within a study of OX40 agonist ivuxolimab in advanced cancers. This clone was picked up a small number of times. The method was immunoSEQ multiplex PCR; TCRdb's version includes in-frame clones alone and lacks a portion of them. The sample includes about 82,000 clones, 85% to 90% of them seen just once. This CDR3 region has 14 residues. With 3 bases removed from V and 2 bases from J, the gap between germline ends came to 9 bases. In germline, CDR1 is SGHTA, CDR2 FQGTGA. The gene calls are TRBV7-3 and TRBJ2-3, with TRBD1 as a possible D gene (5 bases). Here the sequenced sample was CD4+ or CD8+ T cells sorted from blood, taken in a trial of the OX40 agonist ivuxolimab. This receptor was obtained from an adult with an advanced solid tumor such as melanoma, head and neck, liver or kidney cancer. The CDR3 DNA sequence: TGTGCCAGCAGCTTGACAGCGATCACAGATACGCAGTATTTT. Translating gives CASSLTAITDTQYF.